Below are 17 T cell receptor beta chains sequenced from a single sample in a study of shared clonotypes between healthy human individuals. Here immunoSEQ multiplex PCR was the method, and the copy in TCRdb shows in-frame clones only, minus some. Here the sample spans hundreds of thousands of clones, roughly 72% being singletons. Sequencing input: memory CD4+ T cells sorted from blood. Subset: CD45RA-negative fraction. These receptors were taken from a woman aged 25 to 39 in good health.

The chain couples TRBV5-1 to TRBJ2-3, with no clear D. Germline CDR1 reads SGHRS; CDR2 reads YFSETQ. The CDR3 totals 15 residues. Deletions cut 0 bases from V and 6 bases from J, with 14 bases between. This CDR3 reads CASSLGAPGGDTQYF. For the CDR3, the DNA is TGCGCCAGCAGCTTGGGAGCCCCCGGTGGGGATACGCAGTATTTT.

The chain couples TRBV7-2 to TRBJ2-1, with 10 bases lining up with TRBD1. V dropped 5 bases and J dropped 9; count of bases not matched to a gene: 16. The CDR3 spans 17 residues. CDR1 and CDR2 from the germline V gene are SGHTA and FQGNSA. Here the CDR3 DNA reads TGTGCCAGCAGCGTGGGACAGGGGCGGAGGGTCCTTAGTGAGCAGTTCTTC. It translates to CASSVGQGRRVLSEQFF.

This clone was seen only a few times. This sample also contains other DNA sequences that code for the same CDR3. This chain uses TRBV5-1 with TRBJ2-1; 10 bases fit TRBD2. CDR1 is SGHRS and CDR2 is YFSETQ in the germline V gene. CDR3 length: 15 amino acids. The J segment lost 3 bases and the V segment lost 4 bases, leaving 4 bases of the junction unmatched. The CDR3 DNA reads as TGCGCCAGCAGCGTCGCTAGCGGGAGCTACAATGAGCAGTTCTTC. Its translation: CASSVASGSYNEQFF.

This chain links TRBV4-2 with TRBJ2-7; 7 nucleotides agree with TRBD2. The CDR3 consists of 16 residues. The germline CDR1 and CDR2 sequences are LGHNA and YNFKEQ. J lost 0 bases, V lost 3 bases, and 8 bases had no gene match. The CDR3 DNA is TGTGCCAGCAGCCAGGCCACTAGCGACCTCTCCTACGAGCAGTACTTC. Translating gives CASSQATSDLSYEQYF.

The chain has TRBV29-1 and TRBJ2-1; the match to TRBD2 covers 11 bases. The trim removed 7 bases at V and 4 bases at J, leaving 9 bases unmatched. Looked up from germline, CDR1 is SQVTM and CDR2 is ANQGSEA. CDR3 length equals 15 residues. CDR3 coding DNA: TGCAGCGCCTGGCCAGGGACTAGCGGTTACAATGAGCAGTTCTTC. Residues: CSAWPGTSGYNEQFF.

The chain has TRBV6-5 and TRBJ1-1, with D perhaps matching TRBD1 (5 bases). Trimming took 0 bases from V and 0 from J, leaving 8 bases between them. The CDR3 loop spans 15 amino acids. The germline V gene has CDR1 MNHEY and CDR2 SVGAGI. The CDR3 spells CASSYSGGMNTEAFF. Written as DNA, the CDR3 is TGTGCCAGCAGTTACTCTGGGGGGATGAACACTGAAGCTTTCTTT.

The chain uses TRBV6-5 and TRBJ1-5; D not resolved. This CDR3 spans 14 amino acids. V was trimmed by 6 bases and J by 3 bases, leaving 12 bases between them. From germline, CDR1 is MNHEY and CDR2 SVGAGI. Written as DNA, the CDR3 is TGTGCCAGCAGACCCATAGGGAACAATCAGCCCCAGCATTTT. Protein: CASRPIGNNQPQHF.

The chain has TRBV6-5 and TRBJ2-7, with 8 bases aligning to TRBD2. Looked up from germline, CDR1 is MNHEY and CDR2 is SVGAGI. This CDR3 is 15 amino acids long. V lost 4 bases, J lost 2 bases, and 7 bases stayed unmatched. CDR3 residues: CASSSRGDTAYEQYF. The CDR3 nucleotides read TGTGCCAGCAGTTCGCGGGGGGACACGGCCTACGAGCAGTACTTC.

CDR3 nucleotide sequence: TGTGCCAGCACCAGGACAGGGCCCTACGAGCAGTACTTC. Its translation is CASTRTGPYEQYF. The V and J genes are TRBV6-1 and TRBJ2-7; TRBD1 matches at 8 bases. The V gene's germline CDR1 is MNHNS and CDR2 SASEGT. J lost 2 bases, V lost 7 bases, and 4 bases had no gene match. The CDR3 has 13 residues.

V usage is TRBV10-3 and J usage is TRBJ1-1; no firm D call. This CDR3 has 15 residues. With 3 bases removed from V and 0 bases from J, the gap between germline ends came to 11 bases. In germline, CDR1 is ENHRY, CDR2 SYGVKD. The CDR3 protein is CAISDFGNLNTEAFF. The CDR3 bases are TGTGCCATCAGTGATTTTGGGAACTTGAACACTGAAGCTTTCTTT.

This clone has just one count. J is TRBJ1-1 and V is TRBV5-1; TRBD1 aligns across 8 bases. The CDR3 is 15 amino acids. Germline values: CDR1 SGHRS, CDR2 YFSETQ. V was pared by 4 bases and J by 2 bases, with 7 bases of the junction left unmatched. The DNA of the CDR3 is TGCGCCAGCAGCCCCCGGACAGGGAGTAACACTGAAGCTTTCTTT. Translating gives CASSPRTGSNTEAFF.

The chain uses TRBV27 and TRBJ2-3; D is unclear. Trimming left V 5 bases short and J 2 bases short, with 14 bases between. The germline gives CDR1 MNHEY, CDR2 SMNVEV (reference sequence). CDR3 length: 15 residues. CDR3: CASSTPSGFTDTQYF. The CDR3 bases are TGTGCCAGCAGTACCCCATCCGGGTTCACAGATACGCAGTATTTT.

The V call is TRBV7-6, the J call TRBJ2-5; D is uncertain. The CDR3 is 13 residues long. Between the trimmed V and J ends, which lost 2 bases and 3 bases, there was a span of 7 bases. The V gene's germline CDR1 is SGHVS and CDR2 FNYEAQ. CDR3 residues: CASSLRVKETQYF. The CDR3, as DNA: TGTGCCAGCAGCTTACGGGTTAAAGAGACCCAGTACTTC.

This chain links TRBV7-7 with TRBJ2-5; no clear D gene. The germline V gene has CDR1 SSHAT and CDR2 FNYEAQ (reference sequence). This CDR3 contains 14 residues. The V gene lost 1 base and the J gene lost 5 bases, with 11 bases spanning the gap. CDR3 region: CASSLGIGSETQYF. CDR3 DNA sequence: TGTGCCAGCAGCTTAGGTATAGGATCGGAGACCCAGTACTTC.

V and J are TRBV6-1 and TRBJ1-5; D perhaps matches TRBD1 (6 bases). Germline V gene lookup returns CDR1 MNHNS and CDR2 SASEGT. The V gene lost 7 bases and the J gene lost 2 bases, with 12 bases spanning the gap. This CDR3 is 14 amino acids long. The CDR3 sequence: CASNVGGGNQPQHF. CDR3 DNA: TGTGCCAGCAATGTCGGGGGCGGCAATCAGCCCCAGCATTTT.

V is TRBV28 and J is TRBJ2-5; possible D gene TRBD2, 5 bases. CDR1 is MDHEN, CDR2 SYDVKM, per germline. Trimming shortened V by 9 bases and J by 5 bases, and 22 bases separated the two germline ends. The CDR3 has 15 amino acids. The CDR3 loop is CASGPLLGGGETQYF. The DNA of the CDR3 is TGTGCCAGTGGCCCCCTCCTTGGTGGCGGGGAGACCCAGTACTTC.

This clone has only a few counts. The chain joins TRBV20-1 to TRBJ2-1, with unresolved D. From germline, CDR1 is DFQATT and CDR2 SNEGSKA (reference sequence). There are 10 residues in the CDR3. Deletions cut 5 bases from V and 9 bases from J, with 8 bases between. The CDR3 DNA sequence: TGCAGTGCTGCTCTCCCTGAGCAGTTCTTC. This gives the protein CSAALPEQFF.